Listed here are 28 T cell receptor beta chains from one sample, sequenced in a study of spatial heterogeneity in lung cancer. Findings and caveats of the study: Intratumoral expanded alpha and beta TCR counts were found to track tumor mutation counts.

TCRdb re-analysed the 5' RACE reads in MiXCR, keeping a single row per CDR3 protein. There are 9,500 to 10,000 distinct CDR3 sequences in the sample; about 6.3% occur only once, and about 9.4% lies in the top ten. Indicated time point: sample taken at primary tumor resection. Their antigens remain unidentified. The material was lung tumor tissue, obtained at surgery. The receptors here all came from a male donor with early-stage non-small cell lung cancer.

This clonotype is judged medium-sized. The V call is TRBV20-1, the J call TRBJ1-5; no reliable D call. V was cut by 1 base and J by 6 bases, with 10 bases left in between. CDR1 and CDR2 (germline): DFQATT, SNEGSKA (reference sequence). This CDR3 is built from 13 residues. The CDR3 DNA sequence: TGCAGTGCTAGAGGCCAGATCGGTCAGCCCCAGCATTTT. Its protein product is CSARGQIGQPQHF.

By its share, this clonotype is medium-sized. This chain joins TRBV6-5 and TRBJ1-6; D gene unclear. V was shortened by 5 bases and J by 3 bases, with 14 bases between the two germline ends. The CDR3 contains 16 residues. The germline CDR1 and CDR2 sequences are MNHEY and SVGAGI. The chain's CDR3 is CASSQTSFNYNSPLHF. The CDR3, as DNA: TGTGCCAGCAGTCAGACCTCCTTCAACTATAATTCACCCCTCCACTTT.

This clonotype was seen repeatedly, ten times or more. The rearrangement uses TRBV20-1 and TRBJ2-1, with D perhaps matching TRBD2 (6 bases). Germline CDR1 and CDR2: DFQATT and SNEGSKA (reference sequence). The CDR3 covers 15 residues. V dropped 1 base and J dropped 5 bases, with 15 bases sitting between them. This CDR3 reads CSARAGSLLDNEQFF. In DNA form, the CDR3 reads TGCAGTGCTAGAGCCGGGAGTCTCTTGGACAATGAGCAGTTCTTC.

This clonotype showed up many times. J is TRBJ2-3 and V is TRBV7-2; D is perhaps TRBD2 (6 bases). Germline V gene sequence: CDR1 SGHTA, CDR2 FQGNSA. The V end lost 5 bases, the J end lost 5 bases, and 20 bases lay between the germline ends. The CDR3 totals 16 residues. The CDR3 coding sequence is TGTGCCAGCAGCCTTCCCCCTGGCGGGAAAGGAGATACGCAGTATTTT. Residues: CASSLPPGGKGDTQYF.

This clonotype has at least ten counts. The chain is built from TRBV7-6 and TRBJ1-1, with 7 nucleotides matching TRBD1. V lost 5 bases and J lost 6; bases outside the gene matches: 6. Germline CDR1 and CDR2: SGHVS and FNYEAQ. This CDR3 is built from 13 residues. In nucleotides, the CDR3 is TGTGCCAGCAGCCAAGACAGGGTGGCTGAAGCTTTCTTT. This encodes CASSQDRVAEAFF.

In this sample, this clonotype turned up many times. The chain recombines TRBV27 with TRBJ2-3; D ambiguous. V shed 5 bases and J shed 4 bases, with 16 bases lying between them. The CDR3 is made up of 15 amino acids. Germline V CDR1 and CDR2: MNHEY, SMNVEV (reference sequence). The CDR3 sequence is CASSPVSGRPDTQYF. CDR3 coding DNA: TGTGCCAGCAGTCCCGTGTCTGGCAGGCCAGATACGCAGTATTTT.

Many counts were recorded for this clonotype. The chain has TRBV28 and TRBJ2-2; TRBD1 agrees at 7 bases. V gave up 5 bases and J gave up 6 bases; unmatched junction bases: 12. Germline values: CDR1 MDHEN, CDR2 SYDVKM. This CDR3 spans 16 amino acids. The CDR3 region has the DNA TGTGCCAGCAGTACCAGCGCCAGACAGGGTTCCGGGGAGCTGTTTTTT. Translation gives CASSTSARQGSGELFF.

In this sample, this clonotype turned up many times. The chain combines TRBV2 with TRBJ2-3, with D perhaps matching TRBD1 (5 bases). This CDR3 contains 14 residues. Germline V lookup: CDR1 SNHLY, CDR2 FYNNEI. V lost 6 bases to trimming and J lost 0 bases, with 10 bases between them. The CDR3 nucleotides are TGTGCCAGCAGCGACAGTTCTAGCACAGATACGCAGTATTTT. This encodes CASSDSSSTDTQYF. Supplemented by reference TRBV2 and TRBJ2-3, the full variable domain reads EPEVTQTPSHQVTQMGQEVILRCVPISNHLYFYWYRQILGQKVEFLVSFYNNEISEKSEIFDDQFSVERPDGSNFTLKIRSTKLEDSAMYFCASSDSSSTDTQYFGPGTRLTVL.

This clonotype was counted at least ten times. The chain joins TRBV11-3 to TRBJ2-3; 13 bases map to TRBD2. Per the germline V gene, CDR1 is SGHNT and CDR2 is YENEEA. CDR3 length: 16 amino acids. The ends lost 4 bases at V and 5 bases at J; junction bases unmatched: 6. The CDR3: CASSSGLAGELDTQYF. CDR3 DNA: TGTGCCAGCAGCTCCGGACTAGCGGGAGAGTTAGATACGCAGTATTTT.

At least ten counts were recorded for this clonotype. The V gene is TRBV10-3, the J gene TRBJ2-3, with TRBD1 matching 9 bases. Germline values: CDR1 ENHRY, CDR2 SYGVKD. This CDR3 spans 18 amino acids. V trimming: 5 bases; J trimming: 6 bases; junction bases outside the gene matches: 18. Written as DNA, the CDR3 is TGTGCCATCAGTCACTTCCTTCCGGGACAGGGATTGATCGATACGCAGTATTTT. This encodes CAISHFLPGQGLIDTQYF.

This clonotype was seen at least ten times. The chain carries TRBV5-1 and TRBJ2-1; 9 bases map to TRBD1. The CDR3 totals 14 residues. The germline V gene has CDR1 SGHRS and CDR2 YFSETQ. Unmatched junction bases numbered 10, after V lost 7 bases and J lost 8 bases. The CDR3 protein is CASARDRDRDEQFF. CDR3 DNA: TGCGCCAGCGCTCGGGACAGGGACCGGGATGAGCAGTTCTTC.

This clonotype was observed many times. The V gene is TRBV5-1, the J gene TRBJ2-1; D is unresolved. Trimming removed 5 bases from V and 1 base from J, with 13 bases in between. This CDR3 has 15 residues. Per the germline V gene, CDR1 is SGHRS and CDR2 is YFSETQ. CDR3: CASRRTEQSYNEQFF. Here the CDR3 DNA reads TGCGCCAGCAGGAGGACGGAGCAATCCTACAATGAGCAGTTCTTC.

This clonotype is a singleton in its sample. This rearrangement joins TRBV6-4 to TRBJ1-1; 7 bases line up with TRBD1. The J segment lost 8 bases and the V segment lost 0 bases, leaving 3 bases of the junction unmatched. Germline V gives CDR1 MRHNA, CDR2 SNTAGT. The CDR3 is made up of 13 amino acids. CDR3 region: CASSDSETGEAFF. For the CDR3, the DNA is TGTGCCAGCAGTGACTCAGAGACAGGGGAAGCTTTCTTT.

This clonotype was detected ten times or more. V is TRBV2 and J is TRBJ2-5; 7 bases agree with TRBD1. The germline V gene encodes CDR1 SNHLY and CDR2 FYNNEI. V was clipped by 7 bases and J by 2 bases; unmatched bases: 4. The CDR3 is 13 residues long. CDR3 amino acids: CASIPGQQETQYF. In DNA form, the CDR3 reads TGTGCCAGCATTCCGGGACAGCAAGAGACCCAGTACTTC.

The chain employs TRBV24-1 and TRBJ2-5; no reliable D call. Looked up from germline, CDR1 is KGHDR and CDR2 is SFDVKD. Trimming pared 6 bases from V and 5 bases from J, leaving 6 bases between. This CDR3 region has 11 residues. The CDR3 nucleotides are TGTGCCACCAGTTCCAGGGAGACCCAGTACTTC. Protein: CATSSRETQYF.

This clonotype was recorded many times. The chain combines TRBV7-7 with TRBJ2-5, with 9 positions matching TRBD2. The CDR3 runs to 16 residues. Per germline, CDR1 SSHAT and CDR2 FNYEAQ (reference sequence). The V and J ends lost 0 bases and 1 base, in that order; junction bases with no gene match: 3. CDR3 sequence: CASSLAASGIQETQYF. CDR3 DNA: TGTGCCAGCAGCTTAGCGGCTAGCGGGATCCAAGAGACCCAGTACTTC.

This clonotype was counted at least ten times. The chain links TRBV28 to TRBJ1-4; D is perhaps TRBD1 (5 bases). The germline gives CDR1 MDHEN, CDR2 SYDVKM. Trimming removed 8 bases at V and 3 bases at J, with 13 bases between. CDR3 length equals 14 residues. The CDR3: CASLTRQPNEKLFF. In nucleotides, the CDR3 is TGTGCCAGCTTAACCAGACAGCCTAATGAAAAACTGTTTTTT.

This clonotype was recorded many times. The rearrangement links TRBV5-1 to TRBJ2-5; TRBD1 might be the D (6 bases). The CDR3 covers 15 residues. Trimming took off 1 base at V and 5 bases at J, with 15 bases between the two ends. The germline V gene has CDR1 SGHRS and CDR2 YFSETQ. The CDR3: CASSLLQGVQETQYF. CDR3 sequence (DNA): TGCGCCAGCAGCTTGTTACAGGGCGTCCAGGAGACCCAGTACTTC.

In its sample, this clonotype was seen many times. V gene TRBV28 combines with J gene TRBJ1-1; D possibly corresponds to TRBD1 (6 bases). The CDR3 covers 14 residues. V lost 7 bases to trimming and J lost 0 bases, with 12 bases between them. Germline V CDR1 and CDR2: MDHEN, SYDVKM. The CDR3 DNA sequence: TGTGCCAGCACCCCCGGGGGCCTGAACACTGAAGCTTTCTTT. Its protein is CASTPGGLNTEAFF.

This chain uses TRBV27 with TRBJ1-5; D unresolved. The germline V gene encodes CDR1 MNHEY and CDR2 SMNVEV (reference sequence). The CDR3 consists of 13 residues. The V end was cut by 8 bases, the J end by 6 bases, with 14 bases between. CDR3 DNA: TGTGCCAGCGGAATTAATAGGGTTCAGCCCCAGCATTTT. Amino acids: CASGINRVQPQHF.

This clonotype was counted many times. The chain couples TRBV20-1 to TRBJ1-2; D is possibly TRBD1 (6 bases). The CDR3 has 14 residues. The germline CDR1 and CDR2 sequences are DFQATT and SNEGSKA (reference sequence). Trimming shortened V by 0 bases and J by 1 base, and 9 bases separated the two germline ends. CDR3 nucleotide sequence: TGCAGTGCTAGAGATACAGGGATTAACTATGGCTACACCTTC. It specifies CSARDTGINYGYTF.

This clonotype was detected many times. The chain joins TRBV10-2 to TRBJ1-2; D ambiguous. The V gene's germline CDR1 is WSHSY and CDR2 SAAADI. V was trimmed by 3 bases and J by 6 bases, leaving 8 bases between them. CDR3 length: 12 residues. The CDR3 region has the DNA TGCGCCAGCAGTGATGGTGGCCATGGCTACACCTTC. This sequence encodes CASSDGGHGYTF.

The table lists this clonotype with many counts. The chain has TRBV20-1 and TRBJ2-7; TRBD1 is a possible D gene (6 bases). This CDR3 is 13 amino acids long. Germline CDR1 reads DFQATT; CDR2 reads SNEGSKA (reference sequence). V shed 6 bases and J shed 2 bases, with 14 bases lying between them. The CDR3 region is CSALGSGAYEQYF. CDR3 DNA: TGCAGTGCCTTGGGTTCAGGGGCCTACGAGCAGTACTTC.

By share, this clonotype counts as large. The rearrangement joins TRBV2 to TRBJ1-1, with D hard to call. The length of the CDR3 is 15 residues. Germline CDR1 is SNHLY and CDR2 is FYNNEI. V was clipped by 3 bases and J by 0 bases, with 11 bases between them. CDR3 amino acids: CASSDNSAMNTEAFF. In DNA form, the CDR3 reads TGTGCCAGCAGTGACAACAGCGCCATGAACACTGAAGCTTTCTTT.

This clonotype has ten or more counts. This chain links TRBV24-1 with TRBJ1-5; TRBD1 matches 7 bases. Germline lookup yields CDR1 KGHDR and CDR2 SFDVKD. This CDR3 comprises 16 residues. J lost 0 bases, V lost 4 bases, and 5 bases had no gene match. In nucleotides, the CDR3 is TGTGCCACCAGTGAGCATCGGACAGGTAGCAATCAGCCCCAGCATTTT. Translating it yields CATSEHRTGSNQPQHF.

This clonotype was found many times. This chain links TRBV3-1 with TRBJ2-7, with 8 positions matching TRBD2. Germline V gives CDR1 LGHDT, CDR2 YNNKEL (reference sequence). There are 18 residues in the CDR3. Germline trimming cut 1 base from V and 6 bases from J; bases unmatched to any gene: 17. The CDR3 reads CASSQVRSGGRTEGEQYV. Here the CDR3 DNA reads TGTGCCAGCAGCCAAGTTAGGAGCGGGGGCAGGACCGAGGGCGAGCAGTACGTC.

This clonotype was seen ten or more times. In DNA form, the CDR3 reads TGTGCCAGCAGCTTGGCCTACAATGAGCAGTTCTTC. Encoded protein: CASSLAYNEQFF. This chain links TRBV5-6 with TRBJ2-1; D unresolved. The CDR3 is 12 residues long. The V gene lost 0 bases and the J gene lost 2 bases, with 0 bases spanning the gap. Germline V CDR1 and CDR2: SGHDT, YYEEEE. The variable domain in full, with the rest retrieved from reference TRBV5-6 and TRBJ2-1, is DAGVTQSPTHLIKTRGQQVTLRCSPKSGHDTVSWYQQALGQGPQFIFQYYEEEERQRGNFPDRFSGHQFPNYSSELNVNALLLGDSALYLCASSLAYNEQFFGPGTRLTVL.

This clonotype came up many times. The chain combines TRBV13 with TRBJ2-3, with a weak D call TRBD1 (5 bases). V was pared by 5 bases and J by 5 bases, with 20 bases between. This CDR3 region has 16 residues. Germline-derived CDR1 and CDR2 are PRHDT and FYEKMQ (reference sequence). CDR3 in amino acids: CASSSRASAPVDTQYF. CDR3 bases: TGTGCCAGCAGCAGCAGGGCCAGCGCTCCCGTAGATACGCAGTATTTT.